This T cell receptor beta chain was obtained from a study of T cell changes during pregnancy in multiple sclerosis. This CDR3 spans 14 amino acids. Germline V CDR1 and CDR2: SGHAT, FQDESV (reference sequence). The junction had 3 bases not matched to a gene; V was cut back by 1 base and J by 4 bases. Sequencing was performed with immunoSEQ multiplex PCR; in TCRdb, only in-frame clones are kept and a portion is missing. This sample has 35,000 to 55,000 clones, with approximately 92% found just once. Only a few counts were recorded for this clone. The sequenced sample consisted of peripheral blood. The V and J genes are TRBV11-1 and TRBJ1-1, with 7 bases fitting TRBD1. The receptor comes from a female donor with multiple sclerosis, enrolled in a pregnancy study. The CDR3 nucleotides read TGTGCCAGCAGCTTAGGCAGGGGGAGCACTGAAGCTTTCTTT. It translates to CASSLGRGSTEAFF.